This T cell receptor (beta chain) was captured in a study of cytomegalovirus exposure and HLA in healthy donors. At the level of the study: T cells numbering about 180 million yielded around 120 million unique TCR beta sequences in an earlier analysis. Study outcomes and limitations: Previously analyzed data showed that most TCR beta V segments were productive at a frequency of about 90% or about 30%. Later work associated fewer than 20,000 TCR beta sequences with HLA alleles at 0.05 false discovery rate.

The table lists this clone with a count of one. Its target is not known. Both 60 Vbeta primers and 13 Jbeta primers went into the PCR. Sequenced by immunoSEQ multiplex PCR; TCRdb stores in-frame clones only, minus some. In the table there are around 170,000 clones, more than 75% of which are singletons. Healthy bone marrow donors formed the donor group. The CDR3 spans 15 residues. Per the germline V gene, CDR1 is MGHDK and CDR2 is SYGVNS. The junction had 0 bases not matched to a gene; V was cut back by 6 bases and J by 1 base. Sequencing input: PBMCs. The sequence derives from a woman aged 18-29 years in good health and CMV-seronegative. The chain couples TRBV25-1 to TRBJ2-2, with 12 bases aligning to TRBD2. CDR3 sequence reads: CASRLAGGNTGELFF. The CDR3 DNA is TGTGCCAGCAGACTAGCGGGAGGGAACACCGGGGAGCTGTTTTTT.